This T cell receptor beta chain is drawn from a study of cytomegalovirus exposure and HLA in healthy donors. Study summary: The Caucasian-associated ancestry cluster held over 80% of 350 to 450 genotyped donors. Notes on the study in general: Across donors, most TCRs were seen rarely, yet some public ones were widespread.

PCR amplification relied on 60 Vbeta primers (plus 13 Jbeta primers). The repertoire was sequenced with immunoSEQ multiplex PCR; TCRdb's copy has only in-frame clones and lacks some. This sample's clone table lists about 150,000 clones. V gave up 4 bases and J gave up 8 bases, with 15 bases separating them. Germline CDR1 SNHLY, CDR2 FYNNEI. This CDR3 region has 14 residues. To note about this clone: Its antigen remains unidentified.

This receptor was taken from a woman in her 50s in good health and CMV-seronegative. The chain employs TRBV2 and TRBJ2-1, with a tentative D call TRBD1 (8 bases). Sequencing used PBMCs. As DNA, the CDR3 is TGTGCCAGCAGTGTACAGGGGGGGATGGATGAGCAGTTCTTC. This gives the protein CASSVQGGMDEQFF.